Listed below are T cell receptor beta chains from one sample, sequenced in a study of OX40 agonist ivuxolimab in advanced cancers. Repertoires were generated with immunoSEQ multiplex PCR, while TCRdb's copy carries only in-frame clones and drops some. Of 35,000 or so clones listed, roughly 90% are singletons. The source material was CD4+ or CD8+ T cells sorted from blood, sampled in a trial of the OX40 agonist ivuxolimab. The receptors here all came from an adult with an advanced solid tumor such as melanoma, head and neck, liver or kidney cancer. Each CDR3 is given with its conserved first and last residue. Fields, in order: D gene, J gene, clone size, V gene, CDR3 protein, CDR3 DNA. The D gene is left open where the match is weak. For some rows the clone size is stated as once, few or many, or as a class when expanded; others skip it.

D: .
J: TRBJ1-4
size: .
V: TRBV7-9
CDR3: CASILGSPNEKLFF
DNA: TGTGCCAGCATCCTGGGGTCCCCTAATGAAAAACTGTTTTTT

D: .
J: TRBJ2-7
size: .
V: TRBV7-8
CDR3: CASTEGVEQYF
DNA: TGTGCCAGCACGGAGGGGGTTGAGCAGTACTTC

D: .
J: TRBJ1-5
size: .
V: TRBV12-5
CDR3: CASGFRVVSTGNQPQHF
DNA: TGTGCTAGTGGTTTTAGGGTCGTTTCGACGGGCAATCAGCCCCAGCATTTT

D: .
J: TRBJ1-5
size: .
V: TRBV7-8
CDR3: CASSFPGQPQHF
DNA: TGTGCCAGCAGCTTCCCGGGGCAGCCCCAGCATTTT

D: .
J: TRBJ1-4
size: once
V: TRBV6-1
CDR3: CASNGQGNEKLFF
DNA: TGTGCCAGCAACGGGCAGGGGAACGAAAAACTGTTTTTT

D: TRBD1
J: TRBJ2-7
size: .
V: TRBV15
CDR3: CATSGAPGQGSYEQYF
DNA: TGTGCCACCAGCGGAGCTCCGGGACAGGGATCCTACGAGCAGTACTTC

D: .
J: TRBJ2-5
size: .
V: TRBV5-1
CDR3: CASSLGVEYEEQYF
DNA: TGCGCCAGCAGCTTGGGGGTGGAGTACGAGGAGCAGTACTTC

D: .
J: TRBJ1-1
size: .
V: TRBV27
CDR3: CASMRGGGTEAFF
DNA: TGTGCCAGCATGAGAGGGGGTGGGACTGAAGCTTTCTTT

D: TRBD1
J: TRBJ2-5
size: .
V: TRBV7-8
CDR3: CASSRPGQELFEETQYF
DNA: TGTGCCAGCAGCAGGCCGGGACAGGAGTTATTTGAAGAGACCCAGTACTTC

D: TRBD2
J: TRBJ2-7
size: .
V: TRBV30
CDR3: CAWSVAAGAYEQYF
DNA: TGTGCCTGGAGTGTGGCAGCGGGGGCCTACGAGCAGTACTTC

D: TRBD1
J: TRBJ2-7
size: .
V: TRBV5-6
CDR3: CASSAGTGGFYGQYF
DNA: TGTGCCAGCAGCGCGGGGACAGGGGGGTTTTACGGGCAGTACTTC

D: .
J: TRBJ2-2
size: .
V: TRBV13
CDR3: CASSLLTGESTGELFF
DNA: TGTGCCAGCAGCTTACTGACGGGGGAGAGCACCGGGGAGCTGTTTTTT

D: .
J: TRBJ2-1
size: .
V: TRBV13
CDR3: CASSSDSWGAPGEQFF
DNA: TGTGCCAGCAGCTCGGACTCTTGGGGGGCCCCGGGTGAGCAGTTCTTC

D: .
J: TRBJ1-2
size: few
V: TRBV7-9
CDR3: CASRIYRDGYTF
DNA: TGTGCCAGCAGGATATACAGGGACGGCTACACCTTC

D: .
J: TRBJ1-1
size: .
V: TRBV11-2
CDR3: CASSLGSGFNTEAFF
DNA: TGTGCCAGCAGCTTAGGGTCGGGGTTCAACACTGAAGCTTTCTTT

D: .
J: TRBJ2-7
size: .
V: TRBV10-3
CDR3: CAMSGTDHYEQYF
DNA: TGTGCCATGAGCGGGACAGACCACTACGAGCAGTACTTC

D: .
J: TRBJ1-6
size: .
V: TRBV6-1
CDR3: CASSNHKNSPLHF
DNA: TGTGCCAGCAGTAACCATAAAAATTCACCCCTCCACTTT

D: .
J: TRBJ1-3
size: .
V: TRBV27
CDR3: CASGTTLTGGNTIYF
DNA: TGTGCCAGCGGGACCACCCTGACGGGTGGAAACACCATATATTTT

D: TRBD2
J: TRBJ2-3
size: .
V: TRBV9
CDR3: CASSTPGGERGVSDTQYF
DNA: TGTGCCAGCAGCACCCCCGGGGGGGAGCGGGGGGTCTCAGATACGCAGTATTTT

D: .
J: TRBJ1-2
size: few
V: TRBV27
CDR3: CASSLLGQGQGANYGYTF
DNA: TGTGCCAGCAGTCTCCTCGGGCAGGGGCAGGGAGCTAACTATGGCTACACCTTC

D: TRBD1
J: TRBJ1-6
size: .
V: TRBV6-5
CDR3: CASSYGGTGRSPLHF
DNA: TGTGCCAGCAGTTATGGCGGGACAGGAAGATCACCCCTCCACTTT

D: .
J: TRBJ2-2
size: .
V: TRBV15
CDR3: CATSRAGYTGELFF
DNA: TGTGCCACCAGCAGAGCGGGGTACACCGGGGAGCTGTTTTTT

D: .
J: TRBJ2-5
size: .
V: TRBV7-2
CDR3: CASSLDREETQYF
DNA: TGTGCCAGCAGCTTAGACAGGGAGGAGACCCAGTACTTC

D: .
J: TRBJ1-4
size: .
V: TRBV7-9
CDR3: CAGKGGGEKLFF
DNA: TGTGCAGGAAAAGGGGGAGGTGAAAAACTGTTTTTT

D: .
J: TRBJ1-6
size: .
V: TRBV5-6
CDR3: CASSFQGRGSPLHF
DNA: TGTGCCAGCAGCTTCCAGGGACGAGGATCACCCCTCCACTTT

D: .
J: TRBJ2-2
size: .
V: TRBV15
CDR3: CATRVENTGELFF
DNA: TGTGCCACCCGAGTCGAGAACACCGGGGAGCTGTTTTTT

D: .
J: TRBJ2-3
size: .
V: TRBV4-1
CDR3: CASSQVWGASTDTQYF
DNA: TGCGCCAGCAGCCAAGTTTGGGGGGCTAGCACAGATACGCAGTATTTT

D: .
J: TRBJ2-3
size: .
V: TRBV6-5
CDR3: CASSVGTDTDTQYF
DNA: TGTGCCAGCTCCGTAGGGACCGACACAGATACGCAGTATTTT

D: TRBD2
J: TRBJ2-1
size: once
V: TRBV5-6
CDR3: CASSISGGFYNEQFF
DNA: TGTGCCAGCAGCATAAGCGGGGGCTTTTACAATGAGCAGTTCTTC

D: .
J: TRBJ2-5
size: .
V: TRBV4-1
CDR3: CASSQDPLRETQETQYF
DNA: TGCGCCAGCAGCCAAGATCCACTGCGGGAAACCCAAGAGACCCAGTACTTC

D: TRBD2
J: TRBJ2-7
size: .
V: TRBV4-1
CDR3: CASSQENGGGYEQYF
DNA: TGCGCCAGCAGCCAAGAGAACGGGGGGGGCTACGAGCAGTACTTC

D: TRBD1
J: TRBJ1-6
size: .
V: TRBV5-6
CDR3: CASSSGQGENSPLHF
DNA: TGTGCCAGCAGCTCTGGACAGGGAGAAAATTCACCCCTCCACTTT

D: TRBD2
J: TRBJ2-5
size: few
V: TRBV29-1
CDR3: CSVPSGGWETQYF
DNA: TGCAGCGTGCCTAGCGGGGGTTGGGAGACCCAGTACTTC

D: TRBD1
J: TRBJ2-2
size: once
V: TRBV4-3
CDR3: CASTYSDRGHGELFF
DNA: TGCGCCAGCACCTATTCTGACAGGGGGCATGGGGAGCTGTTTTTT

D: .
J: TRBJ2-3
size: .
V: TRBV7-2
CDR3: CASSPDPRGSTDTQYF
DNA: TGTGCCAGCAGCCCCGACCCTAGGGGGAGCACAGATACGCAGTATTTT

D: .
J: TRBJ2-2
size: .
V: TRBV6-5
CDR3: CASSSYRAGELFF
DNA: TGTGCCAGCAGTTCCTACAGGGCCGGGGAGCTGTTTTTT

D: .
J: TRBJ1-1
size: .
V: TRBV5-1
CDR3: CASSFGAEAFF
DNA: TGCGCCAGCAGCTTCGGGGCTGAAGCTTTCTTT

D: .
J: TRBJ1-1
size: .
V: TRBV5-4
CDR3: CASSAGVAGEAEAFF
DNA: TGTGCCAGCAGCGCTGGGGTAGCAGGGGAAGCTGAAGCTTTCTTT

D: TRBD1
J: TRBJ2-7
size: .
V: TRBV6-5
CDR3: CASSYSRTGADEQYF
DNA: TGTGCCAGCAGTTACTCCAGGACAGGGGCGGACGAGCAGTACTTC

D: .
J: TRBJ2-7
size: once
V: TRBV30
CDR3: CAWSDGNNEQYF
DNA: TGTGCCTGGTCGGACGGGAATAACGAGCAGTACTTC

D: .
J: TRBJ1-1
size: .
V: TRBV2
CDR3: CASSEDKPLNTEAFF
DNA: TGTGCCAGCAGTGAGGACAAGCCGCTGAACACTGAAGCTTTCTTT